This paragraph reports one T cell receptor beta chain. Its antigen remains undetermined. Base qualities were left out, and no much larger clone turns up one base away. These data come from a study of blood T cell repertoires in COVID-19 (dated by TCRdb to the early 2020s). For the study in its entirety: Samples from collaborators originated in the United States, Italy and Spain and spanned both the acute and convalescent phases of COVID-19. HLA class I and class II types, where available, came from metadata supplied by the sample provider rather than from assay-based typing. The repertoires were released in a freely available public database meant as a resource for research on the immune response to SARS-CoV-2. The material from the prospective study consisted of cDNA or gDNA derived from T cells, B-cell-depleted T cells, or PBMCs. Samples came from the ongoing ImmuneRACE study (first 160 participants) plus 1,254 subjects from 6 global collaborators. Sample metadata almost always included a de-identified subject ID, COVID-19 status, age in years and sex. Subjects who had been exposed to COVID-19, were actively infected with it, or had recovered from it provided the deeply sampled blood TCRbeta repertoires that made up the dataset.

Results and caveats for the whole study, not just this receptor: The amount of clinical and demographic metadata varied by source and participant and was provided uncurated.

The immunoSEQ Assay, a bias-controlled multiplex PCR, was used to amplify TCRbeta CDR3 regions from genomic DNA. The paper's data handling went like this. Within the assay, amplification of reference gene primers was used to estimate how many nucleated cells each sample contained. To quantify the absolute abundance of each unique TCRbeta CDR3 rearrangement, sequence reads were collapsed and filtered. For each sample, productive Simpson clonality was calculated as the square root of Simpson's diversity index over productive rearrangements. Not all clones reach the TCRdb copy of this immuneACCESS table, which keeps in-frame sequences only. Checked studies attribute under half of the gap to unresolved V genes and leave the rest unexplained. The DNA was the basis for D and trimming; V, J and clone size are from that table. The sample records approximately 190,000 clones, 70% to 85% of which are singletons. The biggest ten clones account for approximately 6.9% of the sample.

Reading the germline V gene (reference sequence) gives CDR1 SSHAT and CDR2 FNYEAQ. From the cysteine up to the phenylalanine, the CDR3 has a length of 15 residues. The entry retains the CDR3 DNA only, 45 bases that are in frame from base 1. Ends trimmed: V by 2 bases, J by 0 bases; bases unmatched to a gene: 1. Each collaborating institution followed its own protocols to collect whole blood in K2EDTA tubes. For TCRbeta analysis, collaborator samples were shipped as frozen whole blood, as isolated PBMCs, or as DNA extracted from either sample type. The rearrangement joined TRBV7-7 to TRBJ2-1, and TRBD2 aligns with 7 junction nucleotides. The sequencing sample was made of peripheral blood. This sequence originates from a human donor with acute or convalescent COVID-19. The donor label of this sample is uncertain. The CDR3 protein is CASSLSGNSYNEQFF. The sequenced DNA: TGTGCCAGCAGCTTAAGCGGGAACTCCTACAATGAGCAGTTCTTC.